This is a list of T cell receptor beta chains from one sample in a study of T cells in Graves' hyperthyroidism and ophthalmopathy. TCRdb ran MiXCR on the multiplex PCR reads and lists one entry per CDR3 protein. The table records approximately 570,000 distinct CDR3 sequences, nearly 20% of them present only once. Sequencing was performed on blood. The receptor source for this set is a man in his forties or fifties with Graves' ophthalmopathy. The CDR3 runs from the conserved cysteine through the conserved F or W. Each record gives: J gene, V gene, clone size, CDR3 length, D gene, CDR3 protein, CDR3 DNA. A D gene is named only where the DNA matches it firmly. Clone size is not always given. Where it is, it says once, few, many or a class for expanded clones.

TRBJ2-7	TRBV28	many	14	NA	CASSIPGHIHEQYF	TGTGCCAGCAGCATCCCGGGACATATCCACGAGCAGTACTTC
TRBJ2-1	TRBV6-1	NA	14	TRBD1	CASSDNRDSYEQFF	TGTGCCAGCAGTGACAACCGGGACAGCTATGAGCAGTTCTTC
TRBJ2-6	TRBV5-1	few	16	TRBD1	CASSIDRASGANVLTF	TGCGCCAGCAGCATCGACAGGGCCTCTGGGGCCAACGTCCTGACTTTC
TRBJ2-2	TRBV18	NA	16	NA	CASSPGRGKVGGELFF	TGTGCCAGCTCACCAGGACGGGGGAAGGTTGGCGGGGAGCTGTTTTTT
TRBJ2-1	TRBV11-1	NA	18	NA	CASSDPSGRPPPYNEQFF	TGTGCCAGCAGCGACCCCTCCGGAAGGCCTCCTCCCTACAATGAGCAGTTCTTC
TRBJ2-3	TRBV5-1	NA	17	TRBD2	CASSFLGAGGSTDTQYF	TGCGCCAGCAGCTTCCTCGGGGCGGGAGGAAGCACAGATACGCAGTATTTT
TRBJ2-2	TRBV28	NA	15	NA	CASLNSGRYTGELFF	TGTGCCAGCCTTAACTCAGGGCGTTACACCGGGGAGCTGTTTTTT
TRBJ2-3	TRBV18	few	15	NA	CASSPKDSMADTQYF	TGTGCCAGCTCACCGAAGGACAGTATGGCAGATACGCAGTATTTT
TRBJ2-1	TRBV12-3/TRBV12-4	many	16	TRBD2	CASRWTSGGLPNEQFF	TGTGCCAGCAGGTGGACTAGCGGGGGCCTACCCAATGAGCAGTTCTTC
TRBJ2-2	TRBV7-3	many	18	TRBD2	CASSLGIAGGPGTGELFF	TGTGCCAGCAGCTTAGGAATAGCGGGGGGGCCAGGAACCGGGGAGCTGTTTTTT
TRBJ1-1	TRBV9	few	14	NA	CASSVGPGGVEAFF	TGTGCCAGCAGCGTAGGGCCTGGGGGGGTGGAAGCTTTCTTT
TRBJ2-2	TRBV20-1	few	14	NA	CSAWDFRNTGELFF	TGCAGTGCTTGGGACTTCCGAAACACCGGGGAGCTGTTTTTT
TRBJ1-6	TRBV13	NA	16	NA	CASSLGGSSYNSPLHF	TGTGCCAGCAGCTTAGGTGGTAGCTCCTATAATTCACCCCTCCACTTT
TRBJ1-5	TRBV30	many	14	NA	CAWSVHGAGQPQHF	TGTGCCTGGAGTGTACACGGGGCAGGTCAGCCCCAGCATTTT
TRBJ2-1	TRBV5-1	NA	14	TRBD1	CASSLIPQGNEQFF	TGCGCCAGCAGCTTGATCCCACAGGGGAATGAGCAGTTCTTC
TRBJ2-1	TRBV9	NA	16	NA	CASSISRSGSYNEQFF	TGTGCCAGCAGCATAAGTCGGTCCGGCTCCTACAATGAGCAGTTCTTC
TRBJ2-1	TRBV18	many	16	NA	CASSPARTAQYNEQFF	TGTGCCAGCTCACCAGCCCGGACAGCGCAATACAATGAGCAGTTCTTC
TRBJ2-7	TRBV3-1	few	16	TRBD1	CASSPHPGQGPHEQYF	TGTGCCAGCAGCCCTCACCCGGGACAGGGGCCCCACGAGCAGTACTTC
TRBJ1-6	TRBV20-1	NA	14	TRBD1	CSAARDRNNSPLHF	TGCAGTGCTGCCCGGGACAGAAATAATTCACCCCTCCACTTT